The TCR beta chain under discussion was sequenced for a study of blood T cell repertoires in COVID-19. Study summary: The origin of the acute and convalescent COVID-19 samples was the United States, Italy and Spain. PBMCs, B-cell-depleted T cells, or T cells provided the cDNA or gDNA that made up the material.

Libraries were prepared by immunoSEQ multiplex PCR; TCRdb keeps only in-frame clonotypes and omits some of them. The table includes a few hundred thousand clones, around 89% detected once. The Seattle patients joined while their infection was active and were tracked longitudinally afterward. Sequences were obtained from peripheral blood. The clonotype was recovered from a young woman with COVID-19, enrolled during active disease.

The CDR3 region has the DNA TGTGCCACCGGGGGACAGGTGGGTGGGAACACTGAAGCTTTCTTT. Its protein is CATGGQVGGNTEAFF. This rearrangement joins TRBV15 to TRBJ1-1, with TRBD1 matching over 8 bases. V dropped 8 bases and J dropped 1; count of bases not matched to a gene: 9. This CDR3 spans 15 amino acids. Germline assignment: CDR1 LNHNV and CDR2 YYDKDF (reference sequence).